This TCR beta chain stems from a study of breast tumors, draining lymph nodes, adjacent tissues (dated by TCRdb to 2016 to 2017). About the full investigation: In breast cancer patients, the study compared the TCR beta repertoires of tumor, adjacent nontumor tissue and axillary lymph nodes. In human breast cancer, the study set out to evaluate how tumor, surrounding tissue and draining lymph node repertoires relate to one another and whether T cells may move between these sites. General study outcomes and caveats: The conclusion that tumor T cells originate in lymph nodes was framed as consistent with a hypothesis rather than directly demonstrated. Tumor and nontumor tissue repertoires were significantly more similar in luminal-like than in basal-like breast cancer. Tumor T-cell repertoires showed less diversity than lymph node repertoires and more diversity than nontumor tissue repertoires, and tumor T-cell repertoires showed preferential V and J gene usage. The data were considered consistent with the idea that most tumor T cells come from the lymph node and then expand in tumor tissue.

For sequencing, an Illumina HiSeq 2000 was employed. Multiplex PCR amplification was used to build the TCR beta chain libraries. High-throughput sequencing was used to analyze the amplified TCR beta chain products. The public reads were run again by TCRdb, first through fastp at Q25 and then through MiXCR, and only productive beta chains were kept. Here each entry gathers all rows of one CDR3 protein and keeps the most common genes and DNA. Here the sample has 170,000 or so distinct CDR3 sequences; 33% occur a single time. The ten largest clones add up to 4.3% of the sample. The junction carries 6 bases between V and J, which are trimmed by 3 bases and 0 bases respectively. The CDR1 and CDR2 encoded by the germline V gene (reference sequence) are SEHNR and FQNEAQ. The CDR3 sequence holds 13 residues, the cysteine and phenylalanine included. Solely the CDR3 DNA is kept, with 39 bases framed from the first base.

There are many counts of this clonotype. No antigen is known for it. Base qualities were left out, and no much larger clone turns up one base away. Lymph node samples were obtained from the axillary draining lymph nodes of breast cancer patients. Sample: axillary lymph node tissue. Rearrangement joined TRBV7-9 to TRBJ2-7; no confident D gene assignment can be made. The source of this sequence is a female donor with breast cancer. Some clones in this sample may be carry-over from other donors' samples. The DNA sequence is as follows: TGTGCCAGCAGCTTTTATCTCTCCTACGAGCAGTACTTC. This gives the protein CASSFYLSYEQYF.